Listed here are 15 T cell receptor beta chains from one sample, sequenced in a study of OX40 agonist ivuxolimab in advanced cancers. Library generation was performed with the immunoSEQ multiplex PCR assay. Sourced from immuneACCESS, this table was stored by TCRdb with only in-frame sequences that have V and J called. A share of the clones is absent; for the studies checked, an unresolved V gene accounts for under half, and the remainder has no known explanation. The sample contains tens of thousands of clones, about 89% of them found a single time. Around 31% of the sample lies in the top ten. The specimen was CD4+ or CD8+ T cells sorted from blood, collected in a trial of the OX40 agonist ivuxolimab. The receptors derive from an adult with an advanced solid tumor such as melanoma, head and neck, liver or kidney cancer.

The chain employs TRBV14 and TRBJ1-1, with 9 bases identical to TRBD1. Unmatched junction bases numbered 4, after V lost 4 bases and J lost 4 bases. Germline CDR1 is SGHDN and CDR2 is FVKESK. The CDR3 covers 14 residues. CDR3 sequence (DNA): TGTGCCAGCAGCCGGGGACAGGGAGTCACTGAAGCTTTCTTT. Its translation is CASSRGQGVTEAFF. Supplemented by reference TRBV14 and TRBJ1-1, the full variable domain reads EAGVTQFPSHSVIEKGQTVTLRCDPISGHDNLYWYRRVMGKEIKFLLHFVKESKQDESGMPNNRFLAERTGGTYSTLKVQPAELEDSGVYFCASSRGQGVTEAFFGQGTRLTVV.

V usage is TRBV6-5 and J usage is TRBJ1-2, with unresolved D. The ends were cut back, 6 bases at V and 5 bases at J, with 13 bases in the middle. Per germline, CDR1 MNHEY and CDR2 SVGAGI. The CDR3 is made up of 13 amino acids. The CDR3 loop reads CASSIRRLYGYTF. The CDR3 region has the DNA TGTGCCAGCAGCATACGGAGATTATATGGCTACACCTTC.

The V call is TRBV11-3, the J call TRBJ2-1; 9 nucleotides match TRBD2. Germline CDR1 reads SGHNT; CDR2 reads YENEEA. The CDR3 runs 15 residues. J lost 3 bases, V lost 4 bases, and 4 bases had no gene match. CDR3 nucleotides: TGTGCCAGCAGCTCGACTAGCGGACTCTACAATGAGCAGTTCTTC. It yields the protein CASSSTSGLYNEQFF.

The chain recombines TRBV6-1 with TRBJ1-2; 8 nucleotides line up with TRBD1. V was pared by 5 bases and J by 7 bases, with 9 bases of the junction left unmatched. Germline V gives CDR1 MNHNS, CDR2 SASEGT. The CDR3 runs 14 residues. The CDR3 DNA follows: TGTGCCAGCAGTTCCAGGACAGGGTCTGGTGGCTACACCTTC. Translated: CASSSRTGSGGYTF.

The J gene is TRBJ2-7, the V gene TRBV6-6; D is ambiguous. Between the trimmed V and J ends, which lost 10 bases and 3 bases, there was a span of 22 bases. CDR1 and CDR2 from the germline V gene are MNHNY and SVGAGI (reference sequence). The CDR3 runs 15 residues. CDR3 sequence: CATAERLRARYEQYF. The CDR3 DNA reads TGTGCCACCGCAGAACGGCTTAGGGCTCGCTACGAGCAGTACTTC.

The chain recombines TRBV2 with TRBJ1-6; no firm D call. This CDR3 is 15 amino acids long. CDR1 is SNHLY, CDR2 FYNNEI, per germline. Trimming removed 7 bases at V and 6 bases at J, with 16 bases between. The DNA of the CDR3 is TGTGCCAGCAAAGACGGACGGTTACCTAATTCACCCCTCCACTTT. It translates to CASKDGRLPNSPLHF.

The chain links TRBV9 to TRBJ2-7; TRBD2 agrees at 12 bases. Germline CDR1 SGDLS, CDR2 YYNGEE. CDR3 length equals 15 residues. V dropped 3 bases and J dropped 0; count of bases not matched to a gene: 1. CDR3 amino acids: CASSATSGSSYEQYF. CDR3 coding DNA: TGTGCCAGCAGCGCGACTAGCGGGAGCTCCTACGAGCAGTACTTC.

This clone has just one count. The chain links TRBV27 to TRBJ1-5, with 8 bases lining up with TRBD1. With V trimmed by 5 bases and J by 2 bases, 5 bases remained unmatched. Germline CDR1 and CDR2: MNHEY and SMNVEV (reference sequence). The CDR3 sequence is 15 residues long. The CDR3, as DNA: TGTGCCAGCAGTCGGACAGGGAATGGCAATCAGCCCCAGCATTTT. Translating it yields CASSRTGNGNQPQHF.

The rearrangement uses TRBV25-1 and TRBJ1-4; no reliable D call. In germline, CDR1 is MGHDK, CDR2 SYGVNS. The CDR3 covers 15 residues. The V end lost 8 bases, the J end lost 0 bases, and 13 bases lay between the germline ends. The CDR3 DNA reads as TGTGCCAGCCGCGAGGCAGGAGCAACTAATGAAAAACTGTTTTTT. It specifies CASREAGATNEKLFF.

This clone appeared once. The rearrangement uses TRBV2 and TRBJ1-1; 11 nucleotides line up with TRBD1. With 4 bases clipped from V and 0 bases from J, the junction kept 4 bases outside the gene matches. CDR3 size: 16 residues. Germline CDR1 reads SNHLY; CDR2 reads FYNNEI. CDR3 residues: CASSGTGGVMNTEAFF. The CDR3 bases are TGTGCCAGCAGTGGGACAGGGGGCGTCATGAACACTGAAGCTTTCTTT.

CDR3 DNA: TGTGCCAGCAGCTACCCGACAGGGAGGGCGGATACGCAGTATTTT. Translated, it gives CASSYPTGRADTQYF. This chain connects TRBV7-9 to TRBJ2-3; D tentatively reads TRBD1 or TRBD2 (7 bases each). Germline V gives CDR1 SEHNR, CDR2 FQNEAQ (reference sequence). There are 15 residues in the CDR3. The ends were cut back, 4 bases at V and 6 bases at J, with 17 bases in the middle.

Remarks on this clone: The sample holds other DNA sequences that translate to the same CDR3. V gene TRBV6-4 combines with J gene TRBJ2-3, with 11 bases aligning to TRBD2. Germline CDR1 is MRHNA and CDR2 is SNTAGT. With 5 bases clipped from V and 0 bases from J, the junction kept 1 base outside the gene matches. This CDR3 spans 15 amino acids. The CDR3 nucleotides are TGTGCCAGCAGTAGGACTAGCGGGAGCACAGATACGCAGTATTTT. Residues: CASSRTSGSTDTQYF.

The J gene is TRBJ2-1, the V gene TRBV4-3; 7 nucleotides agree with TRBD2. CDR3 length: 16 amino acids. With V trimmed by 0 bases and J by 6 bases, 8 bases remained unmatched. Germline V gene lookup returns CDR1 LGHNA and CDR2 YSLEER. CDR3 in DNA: TGCGCCAGCAGCCAAGATGGCGGGAGTGTGGGCAATGAGCAGTTCTTC. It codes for CASSQDGGSVGNEQFF.

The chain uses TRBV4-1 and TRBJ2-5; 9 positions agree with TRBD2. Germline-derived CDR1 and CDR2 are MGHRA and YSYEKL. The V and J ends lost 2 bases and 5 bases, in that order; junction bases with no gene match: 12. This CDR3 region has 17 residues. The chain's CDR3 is CASSQSVSAGGGETQYF. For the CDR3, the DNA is TGCGCCAGCAGCCAAAGTGTGTCCGCGGGAGGGGGGGAGACCCAGTACTTC.

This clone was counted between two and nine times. The CDR3 loop reads CASSGEGIQPQHF. CDR3 nucleotide sequence: TGTGCCAGTAGTGGAGAGGGGATCCAGCCCCAGCATTTT. The chain uses TRBV19 and TRBJ1-5; a possible D gene is TRBD1 (5 bases). Trimming cost V 5 bases and J 7 bases, with 12 bases left between them. This CDR3 is built from 13 residues. From germline, CDR1 is LNHDA and CDR2 SQIVND (reference sequence). The whole variable domain, filled in from reference TRBV19 and TRBJ1-5, reads DGGITQSPKYLFRKEGQNVTLSCEQNLNHDAMYWYRQDPGQGLRLIYYSQIVNDFQKGDIAEGYSVSREKKESFPLTVTSAQKNPTAFYLCASSGEGIQPQHFGDGTRLSIL.